A single sample gave rise to the 26 T cell receptor beta chains below, sequenced in a study of cytomegalovirus exposure and HLA in healthy donors. PCR primers comprised 60 Vbeta and 13 Jbeta primers. Method: immunoSEQ multiplex PCR; TCRdb's copy keeps in-frame clones and lacks some. The data show some 140,000 clones, with over 80% seen just once and over 1.5% held by the top ten. Sample: PBMCs. The source of these receptors is a man aged 35-49 years in good health and CMV-seronegative.

This chain links TRBV6-5 with TRBJ1-1, with 7 nucleotides matching TRBD1. Germline V CDR1 and CDR2: MNHEY, SVGAGI. The CDR3 consists of 15 residues. Trimming removed 5 bases from V and 1 base from J; junction bases left unmatched: 7. DNA of the CDR3: TGTGCCAGCAGTAGACAGGGTCGGGGGAACACTGAAGCTTTCTTT. It codes for CASSRQGRGNTEAFF.

The chain recombines TRBV10-3 with TRBJ2-2; 9 bases fit TRBD2. CDR3 length: 16 amino acids. In germline, CDR1 is ENHRY, CDR2 SYGVKD. V dropped 6 bases and J dropped 0; count of bases not matched to a gene: 5. In DNA, the CDR3 is TGTGCCATCAGGTCGACTAGCGGAGCGAACACCGGGGAGCTGTTTTTT. Translation gives CAIRSTSGANTGELFF.

This chain links TRBV4-3 with TRBJ2-5; 8 nucleotides match TRBD2. This CDR3 has 14 amino acids. Germline CDR1 LGHNA, CDR2 YSLEER. V gave up 3 bases and J gave up 11 bases; unmatched junction bases: 11. CDR3 DNA sequence: TGCGCCAGCAGCCACGCGGGACTAGGAAAAGAGCAGTACTTC. Protein sequence: CASSHAGLGKEQYF.

This clone occurred a few times. V gene TRBV27 combines with J gene TRBJ2-3, with a tentative D call TRBD1 (5 bases). The germline V and J ends were trimmed by 5 bases and 0 bases, with 15 bases remaining between them. Germline CDR1 MNHEY, CDR2 SMNVEV (reference sequence). The CDR3 runs 16 residues. The CDR3 sequence: CASSAGVRTSTDTQYF. The CDR3 DNA is TGTGCCAGCAGTGCCGGAGTACGGACAAGCACAGATACGCAGTATTTT.

The rearrangement links TRBV19 to TRBJ2-1; TRBD2 matches 14 bases. Germline V gene sequence: CDR1 LNHDA, CDR2 SQIVND (reference sequence). Trimming at V came to 5 bases and at J to 8 bases, leaving 8 bases not matched to a gene. This CDR3 is 16 amino acids long. The CDR3 region is CASSATTSGGADEQFF. The CDR3 bases are TGTGCCAGTAGTGCTACGACTAGCGGGGGGGCAGATGAGCAGTTCTTC.

With respect to this clone: Additional DNA sequences in this sample encode the identical CDR3. The chain is built from TRBV20-1 and TRBJ2-2; D is uncertain. The germline V gene encodes CDR1 DFQATT and CDR2 SNEGSKA (reference sequence). CDR3 size: 11 residues. V was cut by 2 bases and J by 7 bases, with 5 bases left in between. The CDR3 region is CSARRGGELFF. In nucleotides, the CDR3 is TGCAGTGCTAGACGCGGCGGGGAGCTGTTTTTT.

This chain uses TRBV11-2 with TRBJ2-7, with D maybe TRBD2 (6 bases). Trimming removed 8 bases at V and 2 bases at J, with 13 bases between. The V gene's germline CDR1 is SGHAT and CDR2 FQNNGV. The CDR3 contains 13 residues. The CDR3 here is CASRGSLTYEQYF. The CDR3 region has the DNA TGTGCCAGCCGGGGGTCCTTGACCTACGAGCAGTACTTC.

The J gene is TRBJ1-1, the V gene TRBV11-3, with a possible D match to TRBD1 (5 bases). Germline V CDR1 and CDR2: SGHNT, YENEEA. V shed 0 bases and J shed 1 base, with 9 bases lying between them. This CDR3 comprises 15 residues. CDR3 nucleotides: TGTGCCAGCAGCTTAGATCAGGGTCAGAACACTGAAGCTTTCTTT. It specifies CASSLDQGQNTEAFF.

This chain links TRBV5-8 with TRBJ2-2, with 11 bases identical to TRBD1. The CDR3 runs to 15 residues. CDR1 and CDR2 from the germline V gene are SGHTS and YDEGEE. Trimming removed 3 bases from V and 4 bases from J; junction bases left unmatched: 2. This chain's CDR3 is CASSWTGGITGELFF. The CDR3 DNA is TGTGCCAGCAGCTGGACAGGGGGCATCACCGGGGAGCTGTTTTTT. Looking up the rest from reference TRBV5-8 and TRBJ2-2 gives the full variable domain: EAGVTQSPTHLIKTRGQQATLRCSPISGHTSVYWYQQALGLGLQFLLWYDEGEERNRGNFPPRFSGRQFPNYSSELNVNALELEDSALYLCASSWTGGITGELFFGEGSRLTVL.

The chain employs TRBV5-1 and TRBJ2-3; possible D gene TRBD1, 7 bases. The CDR3 has 15 residues. Germline V gene data show CDR1 as SGHRS and CDR2 as YFSETQ. V lost 3 bases and J 6 bases, leaving 17 bases between the germline ends. CDR3 amino acids: CASSSQTTGRDTQYF. CDR3 DNA sequence: TGCGCCAGCAGCTCCCAAACGACAGGGAGGGATACGCAGTATTTT.

The gene calls are TRBV5-1 and TRBJ2-7, with TRBD1 as a possible D gene (6 bases). V dropped 0 bases and J dropped 2 bases, with 12 bases sitting between them. The CDR3 length is 15 residues. Per germline, CDR1 SGHRS and CDR2 YFSETQ. DNA of the CDR3: TGCGCCAGCAGCTTGGGCGCGACAGGTACCTACGAGCAGTACTTC. Encoded protein: CASSLGATGTYEQYF.

The chain employs TRBV2 and TRBJ2-7; TRBD2 matches at 10 bases. Trimming at V came to 8 bases and at J to 3 bases, leaving 7 bases not matched to a gene. The CDR3 length is 14 residues. Per the germline V gene, CDR1 is SNHLY and CDR2 is FYNNEI. This CDR3 is CASGAGGPNYEQYF. DNA of the CDR3: TGTGCCAGCGGAGCGGGAGGGCCGAACTACGAGCAGTACTTC.

The chain is built from TRBV4-3 and TRBJ2-1; a possible D gene is TRBD1 (6 bases). From germline, CDR1 is LGHNA and CDR2 YSLEER. The V and J ends lost 0 bases and 0 bases respectively, with 9 bases between them. This CDR3 spans 16 amino acids. CDR3 nucleotide sequence: TGCGCCAGCAGCCAAGAAGGACAGAACTCCTACAATGAGCAGTTCTTC. Translating gives CASSQEGQNSYNEQFF.

The V and J genes are TRBV19 and TRBJ2-2; 8 bases map to TRBD1. With V trimmed by 10 bases and J by 5 bases, 12 bases remained unmatched. Germline CDR1 LNHDA, CDR2 SQIVND (reference sequence). The CDR3 runs to 15 residues. The CDR3 sequence: CATDRADYKTGELFF. The CDR3 DNA sequence: TGTGCCACGGACAGGGCCGATTATAAGACCGGGGAGCTGTTTTTT.

The chain recombines TRBV4-3 with TRBJ1-4, with 8 bases lining up with TRBD1. Germline CDR1 and CDR2: LGHNA and YSLEER. CDR3 size: 16 residues. Germline trimming cut 2 bases from V and 6 bases from J; bases unmatched to any gene: 8. CDR3: CASSQPTDRGDEKLFF. The CDR3 DNA is TGCGCCAGCAGCCAACCCACCGACAGGGGAGATGAAAAACTGTTTTTT.

The chain carries TRBV2 and TRBJ2-1; D is possibly TRBD2 (6 bases). The CDR3 length is 13 residues. Trimming took 7 bases from V and 6 from J, leaving 13 bases between them. Germline lookup yields CDR1 SNHLY and CDR2 FYNNEI. CDR3 nucleotide sequence: TGTGCCAGCAACGGGGGACCTCCCAATGAGCAGTTCTTC. It codes for CASNGGPPNEQFF.

The rearrangement uses TRBV9 and TRBJ1-1; 10 bases are a match to TRBD1. Per germline, CDR1 SGDLS and CDR2 YYNGEE. With V trimmed by 3 bases and J by 6 bases, 5 bases remained unmatched. The CDR3 extends over 14 amino acids. The CDR3 region has the DNA TGTGCCAGCAGCGCAAGGGACAGGGGCGCTGAAGCTTTCTTT. Protein: CASSARDRGAEAFF.

The chain employs TRBV28 and TRBJ2-4; D is possibly TRBD1 (6 bases). The length of the CDR3 is 15 residues. The germline V gene encodes CDR1 MDHEN and CDR2 SYDVKM. The V and J ends lost 7 bases and 3 bases respectively, with 16 bases between them. The CDR3, as DNA: TGTGCCAGCACCCCCCCCCTACAGGGCAAAAACATTCAGTACTTC. Protein product: CASTPPLQGKNIQYF.

This clone was seen only a few times. This chain joins TRBV15 and TRBJ1-4; TRBD1 is a possible D gene (5 bases). The CDR3 covers 14 residues. CDR1 is LNHNV, CDR2 YYDKDF, per germline (reference sequence). Trimming pared 9 bases from V and 5 bases from J, leaving 16 bases between. The CDR3 protein is CATQGRVVNEKLFF. The CDR3, as DNA: TGTGCCACGCAAGGCAGGGTTGTGAATGAAAAACTGTTTTTT.

This rearrangement joins TRBV5-6 to TRBJ2-7; TRBD2 is a possible D gene (5 bases). Germline CDR1 is SGHDT and CDR2 is YYEEEE. CDR3 length: 17 residues. V lost 0 bases and J 3 bases, leaving 19 bases between the germline ends. CDR3 in amino acids: CASSLGLRATSNYEQYF. CDR3 sequence (DNA): TGTGCCAGCAGCTTGGGGCTGAGGGCCACTTCCAACTACGAGCAGTACTTC.

This chain connects TRBV27 to TRBJ2-2, with unresolved D. Germline V CDR1 and CDR2: MNHEY, SMNVEV (reference sequence). The CDR3 loop spans 13 amino acids. V lost 0 bases and J lost 5, with 4 bases in between. Here the CDR3 reads CASSLSPTGELFF. Written as DNA, the CDR3 is TGTGCCAGCAGTTTATCCCCTACCGGGGAGCTGTTTTTT.

V gene TRBV6-1 combines with J gene TRBJ2-1, with 8 bases that match TRBD1. Looked up from germline, CDR1 is MNHNS and CDR2 is SASEGT. The junction had 12 bases not matched to a gene; V was cut back by 4 bases and J by 4 bases. There are 17 residues in the CDR3. The CDR3 sequence: CASSASGGRSFYNEQFF. As DNA, the CDR3 is TGTGCCAGCAGTGCCTCAGGGGGCCGCTCCTTTTACAATGAGCAGTTCTTC.

This clone has a single count. The chain carries TRBV6-1 and TRBJ1-6, with 7 bases matching TRBD1. V was pared by 6 bases and J by 10 bases, with 12 bases of the junction left unmatched. CDR3 length: 15 amino acids. The germline V gene has CDR1 MNHNS and CDR2 SASEGT. The CDR3 loop reads CASSTTGLNGSPLHF. The CDR3 DNA follows: TGTGCCAGCAGCACGACAGGGCTTAATGGGTCACCCCTCCACTTT.

This rearrangement joins TRBV5-6 to TRBJ1-6; 7 bases agree with TRBD1. The J segment lost 7 bases and the V segment lost 0 bases, leaving 13 bases of the junction unmatched. This CDR3 comprises 18 residues. Germline CDR1 SGHDT, CDR2 YYEEEE. The CDR3 bases are TGTGCCAGCAGCTTGGCCCTCTACACAGGGGACGGGAATTCACCCCTCCACTTT. This encodes CASSLALYTGDGNSPLHF.

CDR3 nucleotide sequence: TGTGCCAGCAGTGAACCGGGACAGGGGGACGAGCAGTTCTTC. Amino acids: CASSEPGQGDEQFF. The chain links TRBV6-1 to TRBJ2-1; 11 nucleotides match TRBD1. Trimming at V came to 2 bases and at J to 10 bases, leaving 4 bases not matched to a gene. Germline values: CDR1 MNHNS, CDR2 SASEGT. The CDR3 runs to 14 residues.

The V gene is TRBV5-1, the J gene TRBJ2-1, with D possibly matching TRBD2 (6 bases). This CDR3 has 15 amino acids. The germline V gene encodes CDR1 SGHRS and CDR2 YFSETQ. V was pared by 0 bases and J by 9 bases, with 16 bases between. The CDR3 DNA sequence: TGCGCCAGCAGCTTGGATACTACTGCCGGGGGTGAGCAGTTCTTC. This sequence encodes CASSLDTTAGGEQFF.